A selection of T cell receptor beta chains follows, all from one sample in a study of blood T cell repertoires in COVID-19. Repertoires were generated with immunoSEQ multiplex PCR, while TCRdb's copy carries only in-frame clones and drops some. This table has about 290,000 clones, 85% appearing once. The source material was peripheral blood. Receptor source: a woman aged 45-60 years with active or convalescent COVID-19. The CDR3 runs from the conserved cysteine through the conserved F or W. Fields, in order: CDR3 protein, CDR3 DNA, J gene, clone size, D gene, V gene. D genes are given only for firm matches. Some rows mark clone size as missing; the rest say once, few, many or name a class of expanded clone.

CASASGGLYNEQFF TGTGCCAGTGCCAGCGGGGGCTTATACAATGAGCAGTTCTTC TRBJ2-1 . TRBD2 TRBV13
CASSLLSGRAGNNEQFF TGCGCCAGCAGCTTGCTTAGCGGGAGGGCCGGCAACAATGAGCAGTTCTTC TRBJ2-1 . TRBD2 TRBV5-1
CASSSSGVTDTQYF TGTGCCAGCAGCTCTAGCGGGGTCACAGATACGCAGTATTTT TRBJ2-3 . TRBD2 TRBV7-3
CSAQYRVKWGTEAFF TGCAGCGCCCAGTACAGGGTTAAATGGGGCACTGAAGCTTTCTTT TRBJ1-1 . . TRBV29-1
CASSPQREGEQFF TGTGCCAGTAGTCCTCAGCGGGAGGGAGAGCAGTTCTTC TRBJ2-1 . TRBD2 TRBV19
CASSRQRDRGNEQFF TGTGCCAGCAGCCGGCAGCGGGATAGAGGGAATGAGCAGTTCTTC TRBJ2-1 . TRBD2 TRBV5-6
CASSVARTGDTGELFF TGTGCCAGCAGCGTAGCCCGGACTGGAGACACCGGGGAGCTGTTTTTT TRBJ2-2 once . TRBV9
CASSFDTSTDTQYF TGTGCCAGCAGCTTTGATACTAGCACAGATACGCAGTATTTT TRBJ2-3 . . TRBV7-2
CASSLDSYEAFF TGTGCCAGCAGCTTAGACAGCTACGAAGCTTTCTTT TRBJ1-1 . . TRBV7-9
CASSLAGSGGSYNEQFF TGTGCCAGCAGCTTAGCGGGGAGCGGCGGCTCCTACAATGAGCAGTTCTTC TRBJ2-1 . . TRBV7-9
CASSLAGTDTQYF TGTGCCAGCAGCTTGGCGGGGACAGATACGCAGTATTTT TRBJ2-3 . . TRBV5-6
CASSTRVQEAFF TGTGCCAGCAGCACCCGGGTACAAGAAGCTTTCTTT TRBJ1-1 . . TRBV12-3/TRBV12-4
CASSPRDRASSLYEQYF TGTGCCAGTAGTCCCCGGGACAGGGCGTCTAGCCTCTACGAGCAGTACTTC TRBJ2-7 . TRBD1 TRBV19
CASSYPGGWNTEAFF TGTGCCAGCAGTTACCCTGGGGGGTGGAACACTGAAGCTTTCTTT TRBJ1-1 . . TRBV6-2/TRBV6-3
CAISEVAGRNSPLHF TGTGCCATCAGTGAGGTGGCAGGTAGGAATTCACCCCTCCACTTT TRBJ1-6 once . TRBV10-3
CAWTEGTAGKLFF TGTGCCTGGACAGAGGGGACTGCAGGAAAACTGTTTTTT TRBJ1-4 . . TRBV30
CATRGILGTGAYEQYF TGTGCCACCAGGGGGATCCTCGGGACAGGAGCCTACGAGCAGTACTTC TRBJ2-7 . TRBD1 TRBV24-1
CASSYTDRQSGYTF TGTGCCAGCAGCTACACCGATCGACAGTCGGGCTACACCTTC TRBJ1-2 . . TRBV14
CASITVRPGQGYHEQYF TGCGCCAGCATTACAGTACGGCCGGGACAGGGGTATCACGAGCAGTACTTC TRBJ2-7 . TRBD1 TRBV23-1
CASSQVSGSLDGYTF TGCGCCAGCAGCCAAGTATCAGGCAGTTTGGATGGCTACACCTTC TRBJ1-2 . . TRBV4-1